One sample yielded the 28 T cell receptor beta chains listed below, sequenced in a study of beta chain features in type 1 diabetes. Investigators reverse transcribed all isolated RNA, so they sequenced expressed TCRB transcripts. Profiled with immunoSEQ multiplex PCR; TCRdb holds only in-frame clones, not every one. The top ten hold about 0.018% of the sample, which has approximately 340,000 clones, roughly 16% seen once. The sequencing input was naive CD4+ T cells from blood. These receptors were collected from a woman under 30 in good health.

The chain has TRBV6-1 and TRBJ1-4; D is undetermined. The CDR3 sequence is 12 residues long. The germline gives CDR1 MNHNS, CDR2 SASEGT. The V end was cut by 0 bases, the J end by 12 bases, with 8 bases between. CDR3 region: CASSEAWRELFF. CDR3 coding DNA: TGTGCCAGCAGTGAAGCATGGAGAGAACTGTTTTTT.

J is TRBJ2-5 and V is TRBV28, with 11 bases that match TRBD1. Germline trimming cut 5 bases from V and 5 bases from J; bases unmatched to any gene: 10. Germline V gene lookup returns CDR1 MDHEN and CDR2 SYDVKM. This CDR3 has 16 residues. CDR3 loop: CASSTPGQGVWETQYF. In nucleotides, the CDR3 is TGTGCCAGCAGTACACCGGGACAGGGGGTTTGGGAGACCCAGTACTTC.

The V call is TRBV7-9, the J call TRBJ1-1, with 8 positions matching TRBD1. V lost 5 bases and J lost 1; bases outside the gene matches: 15. Germline lookup yields CDR1 SEHNR and CDR2 FQNEAQ (reference sequence). This CDR3 has 18 residues. CDR3 amino acids: CASSPRTGPGTSNTEAFF. CDR3 in DNA: TGTGCCAGCAGCCCCAGGACAGGGCCCGGGACTTCGAACACTGAAGCTTTCTTT. Full variable domain (outside the CDR3, taken from reference TRBV7-9 and TRBJ1-1): DTGVSQNPRHKITKRGQNVTFRCDPISEHNRLYWYRQTLGQGPEFLTYFQNEAQLEKSRLLSDRFSAERPKGSFSTLEIQRTEQGDSAMYLCASSPRTGPGTSNTEAFFGQGTRLTVV.

Only a few counts were recorded for this clone. CDR3 in amino acids: CASSLEASGRAYNEQFF. In DNA form, the CDR3 reads TGCGCCAGCAGCTTGGAGGCTAGCGGGAGGGCCTACAATGAGCAGTTCTTC. This chain links TRBV5-1 with TRBJ2-1; TRBD2 matches 12 bases. Germline V gene lookup returns CDR1 SGHRS and CDR2 YFSETQ. CDR3 length: 17 amino acids. V shed 0 bases and J 2 bases; nucleotides not matched to a gene: 3.

The CDR3 nucleotides are TGTGCCTCCGGAGTGAGCGGCGAGCAGTACTTC. Amino acids: CASGVSGEQYF. The chain joins TRBV30 to TRBJ2-7; possibly TRBD2 for D (5 bases). V dropped 7 bases and J dropped 6 bases, with 13 bases sitting between them. Germline lookup yields CDR1 GTSNPN and CDR2 SVGIG (reference sequence). The CDR3 totals 11 residues.

This rearrangement joins TRBV29-1 to TRBJ2-3; 8 bases line up with TRBD1. Germline V gene sequence: CDR1 SQVTM, CDR2 ANQGSEA. J was trimmed by 3 bases and V by 4 bases; bases with no gene match: 3. The CDR3 loop spans 13 amino acids. CDR3 protein: CSVGTGRTDTQYF. CDR3 nucleotide sequence: TGCAGCGTTGGGACAGGGAGGACAGATACGCAGTATTTT.

The chain links TRBV6-1 to TRBJ2-3; TRBD2 matches at 12 bases. The CDR3 is 15 amino acids. J was trimmed by 3 bases and V by 11 bases; bases with no gene match: 9. Germline V gene data show CDR1 as MNHNS and CDR2 as SASEGT. In nucleotides, the CDR3 is TGTGCCGCACTACTAGCGGGAGGAGTAACAGATACGCAGTATTTT. Amino acids: CAALLAGGVTDTQYF.

In this sample, this clone turned up a few times. In DNA, the CDR3 is TGTGCCAGCAGTGTGGAAGGTCGAACAGGGGGAAATGGCTACACCTTC. Translated: CASSVEGRTGGNGYTF. J is TRBJ1-2 and V is TRBV9; 8 positions agree with TRBD1. CDR1 SGDLS and CDR2 YYNGEE come from the germline V gene. The V gene end was trimmed by 5 bases and the J gene end by 6 bases; junction bases not matched to a gene: 15. There are 16 residues in the CDR3.

The genes are TRBV7-3 and TRBJ2-6, with 9 nucleotides matching TRBD1. V trimming: 5 bases; J trimming: 0 bases; junction bases outside the gene matches: 8. The CDR3 loop spans 18 amino acids. Germline V lookup: CDR1 SGHTA, CDR2 FQGTGA. Here the CDR3 reads CASSLVGQGVSGANVLTF. In nucleotides, the CDR3 is TGTGCCAGCAGCCTAGTGGGACAGGGCGTCTCTGGGGCCAACGTCCTGACTTTC.

The sample holds a few counts of this clone. This sequence joins TRBV6-6 and TRBJ2-7; 7 bases agree with TRBD1. The V segment lost 4 bases and the J segment 5 bases; nucleotides outside the gene matches: 5. The germline CDR1 and CDR2 sequences are MNHNY and SVGAGI (reference sequence). The length of the CDR3 is 13 residues. In DNA form, the CDR3 reads TGTGCCAGCAGTTCGGACAGGCGTAACGAGCAGTACTTC. Its protein product is CASSSDRRNEQYF.

The sample holds a few counts of this clone. The J gene is TRBJ2-5, the V gene TRBV6-1; 8 bases map to TRBD1. V was pared by 5 bases and J by 2 bases, with 4 bases of the junction left unmatched. CDR1 is MNHNS, CDR2 SASEGT, per germline. The CDR3 consists of 14 residues. The CDR3, as DNA: TGTGCCAGCAGTTGGACAGGGAGTCAAGAGACCCAGTACTTC. Translating gives CASSWTGSQETQYF.

This clone has more than one count but fewer than ten. CDR3 coding DNA: TGCAGCGTTCGAGGTATCGGCCAGACTGAAGCTTTCTTT. This gives the protein CSVRGIGQTEAFF. The rearrangement links TRBV29-1 to TRBJ1-1; D gene unclear. The V end was cut by 5 bases, the J end by 5 bases, with 15 bases between. The CDR3 consists of 13 residues. CDR1 is SQVTM, CDR2 ANQGSEA, per germline.

The V gene is TRBV18, the J gene TRBJ1-4; no clear D. Germline assignment: CDR1 KGHSH and CDR2 LQKENI. The CDR3 has 13 residues. Between the trimmed V and J ends, which lost 3 bases and 5 bases, there was a span of 7 bases. The DNA of the CDR3 is TGTGCCAGCTCACCCGGGGTAAATGAAAAACTGTTTTTT. As protein: CASSPGVNEKLFF.

Concerning this clone itself: Other DNA variants within this sample encode the same CDR3. V usage is TRBV9 and J usage is TRBJ2-1, with 9 positions matching TRBD2. CDR1 and CDR2 (germline): SGDLS, YYNGEE. With V trimmed by 0 bases and J by 4 bases, 2 bases remained unmatched. The CDR3 is 15 residues long. The CDR3 sequence is CASSVGSGSYNEQFF. The CDR3 DNA sequence: TGTGCCAGCAGCGTAGGTAGCGGGAGTTACAATGAGCAGTTCTTC.

The J gene is TRBJ1-5, the V gene TRBV6-5; TRBD1 is a possible D gene (6 bases). This CDR3 spans 15 amino acids. Germline CDR1 and CDR2: MNHEY and SVGAGI. Trimming pared 6 bases from V and 3 bases from J, leaving 15 bases between. The CDR3, as DNA: TGTGCCAGCAGACTCGGGGGGGCCATCAATCAGCCCCAGCATTTT. As protein: CASRLGGAINQPQHF.

This clone was seen more than once but under ten times. A junction end diverges from the germline sequence, so it may reflect a read error. The V and J genes are TRBV7-7 and TRBJ2-1; D perhaps matches TRBD2 (5 bases). There are 15 residues in the CDR3. Germline lookup yields CDR1 SSHAT and CDR2 FNYEAQ (reference sequence). CDR3 nucleotides: TGTGCTAGCAGCTTAGGTGAGGGATCGACCAATGAGCAGTTCTTC. It yields the protein CASSLGEGSTNEQFF. The full variable domain, in which reference TRBV7-7 and TRBJ2-1 provide the parts outside the CDR3, is GAGVSQSPRYKVTKRGQDVTLRCDPISSHATLYWYQQALGQGPEFLTYFNYEAQPDKSGLPSDRFSAERPEGSISTLTIQRTEQRDSAMYRCASSLGEGSTNEQFFGPGTRLTVL.

This clone was seen only a few times. The chain recombines TRBV9 with TRBJ2-1; D may be TRBD1 (6 bases). This CDR3 comprises 15 residues. CDR1 and CDR2 (germline): SGDLS, YYNGEE. Trimming removed 4 bases from V and 1 base from J, with 12 bases in between. The CDR3: CASSPHQGSYNEQFF. In DNA, the CDR3 is TGTGCCAGCAGCCCACATCAGGGGTCCTACAATGAGCAGTTCTTC.

This clone was counted a few times. The chain employs TRBV4-3 and TRBJ2-1; 10 bases map to TRBD1. V dropped 3 bases and J dropped 5; count of bases not matched to a gene: 4. The CDR3 extends over 15 amino acids. The V gene's germline CDR1 is LGHNA and CDR2 YSLEER. CDR3 in amino acids: CASSHRQGAHNEQFF. In DNA form, the CDR3 reads TGCGCCAGCAGCCATAGACAGGGGGCCCACAATGAGCAGTTCTTC.

The chain carries TRBV11-2 and TRBJ1-1, with unresolved D. This CDR3 has 15 amino acids. V was trimmed by 3 bases and J by 1 base, leaving 12 bases between them. CDR1 SGHAT and CDR2 FQNNGV come from the germline V gene. CDR3 DNA sequence: TGTGCCAGCAGCTTGGGGAGGTTGTGGAACACTGAAGCTTTCTTT. The encoded protein is CASSLGRLWNTEAFF.

The CDR3 protein is CASSNRGQGTDTQYF. The DNA for the CDR3 is TGTGCCAGTAGTAATCGAGGACAGGGCACAGATACGCAGTATTTT. J is TRBJ2-3 and V is TRBV19; 7 bases match TRBD1. The V and J ends lost 4 bases and 1 base, in that order; junction bases with no gene match: 5. The CDR3 spans 15 residues. Germline CDR1 LNHDA, CDR2 SQIVND (reference sequence).

The rearrangement links TRBV15 to TRBJ2-4; D might be TRBD1 (6 bases). CDR3 length equals 13 residues. The V and J ends lost 0 bases and 11 bases respectively, with 11 bases between them. Per the germline V gene, CDR1 is LNHNV and CDR2 is YYDKDF (reference sequence). The DNA for the CDR3 is TGTGCCACCAGCAGAGAAGCCGCAGGGGTTCAGTACTTC. This sequence encodes CATSREAAGVQYF. Supplemented by reference TRBV15 and TRBJ2-4, the full variable domain reads DAMVIQNPRYQVTQFGKPVTLSCSQTLNHNVMYWYQQKSSQAPKLLFHYYDKDFNNEADTPDNFQSRRPNTSFCFLDIRSPGLGDTAMYLCATSREAAGVQYFGAGTRLSVL.

In this sample, this clone turned up a few times. V and J are TRBV7-3 and TRBJ2-1, with 7 nucleotides matching TRBD2. The V and J ends lost 3 bases and 9 bases, in that order; junction bases with no gene match: 5. This CDR3 has 13 residues. Germline V gene sequence: CDR1 SGHTA, CDR2 FQGTGA. CDR3 sequence reads: CASSFAGAREQFF. The CDR3 DNA follows: TGTGCCAGCAGCTTTGCGGGAGCTCGTGAGCAGTTCTTC.

The chain carries TRBV30 and TRBJ2-1; 7 bases are shared with TRBD2. Trimming took 6 bases from V and 5 from J; bases not matched to a gene: 7. CDR3 length: 13 amino acids. Germline assignment: CDR1 GTSNPN and CDR2 SVGIG (reference sequence). CDR3 amino acids: CACLTSNHNEQFF. The CDR3 nucleotides read TGTGCCTGTTTGACTAGCAACCACAATGAGCAGTTCTTC.

V gene TRBV4-1 combines with J gene TRBJ2-5; D gene ambiguous. Trimming removed 0 bases from V and 5 bases from J, with 13 bases in between. CDR1 and CDR2 (germline): MGHRA, YSYEKL. The CDR3 is 15 residues long. CDR3 in amino acids: CASSQDSVAGETQYF. The CDR3 DNA sequence: TGCGCCAGCAGCCAAGATTCAGTAGCCGGGGAGACCCAGTACTTC.

This chain joins TRBV5-1 and TRBJ2-1; no definite D call. Trimming cost V 1 base and J 6 bases, with 8 bases left between them. CDR1 is SGHRS and CDR2 is YFSETQ in the germline V gene. The CDR3 totals 13 residues. The chain's CDR3 is CASSLSTPNEQFF. For the CDR3, the DNA is TGCGCCAGCAGCTTGTCTACTCCCAATGAGCAGTTCTTC.

This chain links TRBV28 with TRBJ2-7; 10 bases line up with TRBD1. With V trimmed by 7 bases and J by 1 base, 7 bases remained unmatched. This CDR3 is built from 15 residues. Germline V CDR1 and CDR2: MDHEN, SYDVKM. This chain's CDR3 is CASTPGQGTSYEQYF. In nucleotides, the CDR3 is TGTGCCAGCACACCGGGACAGGGGACTTCCTACGAGCAGTACTTC.

V is TRBV30 and J is TRBJ2-5; a weak D match, TRBD2 (6 bases). The V gene lost 3 bases and the J gene lost 5 bases, with 10 bases spanning the gap. Germline CDR1 reads GTSNPN; CDR2 reads SVGIG (reference sequence). The CDR3 loop spans 12 amino acids. CDR3: CAWRASGETQYF. As DNA, the CDR3 is TGTGCCTGGAGGGCCAGCGGGGAGACCCAGTACTTC.

The chain is built from TRBV30 and TRBJ2-7; the match to TRBD1 covers 11 bases. CDR3 length equals 14 residues. Germline values: CDR1 GTSNPN, CDR2 SVGIG (reference sequence). Trimming at V came to 3 bases and at J to 3 bases, leaving 4 bases not matched to a gene. The CDR3 region has the DNA TGTGCCTGGAGATCCGGGACAGGGGGCTACGAGCAGTACTTC. Translation: CAWRSGTGGYEQYF. Complete variable domain (other parts from reference TRBV30 and TRBJ2-7): SQTIHQWPATLVQPVGSPLSLECTVEGTSNPNLYWYRQAAGRGLQLLFYSVGIGQISSEVPQNLSASRPQDRQFILSSKKLLLSDSGFYLCAWRSGTGGYEQYFGPGTRLTVT.